This is a list of T cell receptor beta chains from one sample in a study of CD8 T cells in ankylosing spondylitis. From the 5' RACE reads, TCRdb called clonotypes with MiXCR, one entry per CDR3 protein. Of some 250,000 distinct CDR3 sequences listed, roughly 8.6% are singletons. Input material: blood, either unsorted or a sorted T cell fraction (not recorded which). The receptor source for this set is a male donor with ankylosing spondylitis or in good health (not recorded which). The CDR3 runs from the conserved cysteine through the conserved F or W. D genes are given only for firm matches. Only some rows state a clone size, as once, few, many or a class for expanded clones.

j_call	v_call	d_call	clone_size	cdr3_aa	cdr3_nt
TRBJ2-2	TRBV12-3/TRBV12-4	TRBD1	many	CASSLAVAGGNTGELFF	TGTGCCAGCAGTTTAGCGGTGGCAGGGGGGAACACCGGGGAGCTGTTTTTT
TRBJ2-1	TRBV19	NA	NA	CASSMGDNNEQFF	TGTGCCAGTAGTATGGGGGATAACAATGAGCAGTTCTTC
TRBJ2-1	TRBV6-5	NA	many	CASSYEDEQFF	TGTGCCAGCAGTTACGAGGATGAGCAGTTCTTC
TRBJ2-7	TRBV6-5	NA	many	CASSYSAGKPFEQYF	TGTGCCAGCAGTTACTCCGCCGGGAAACCATTTGAGCAGTACTTC
TRBJ2-5	TRBV5-1	NA	NA	CASSSGAAGIGRQETQYF	TGCGCCTCCTCTTCGGGGGCGGCGGGGATTGGTCGGCAAGAGACCCAGTACTTC
TRBJ2-1	TRBV5-6	NA	NA	CASSLDRAERGEQFF	TGTGCCAGCAGCTTGGATCGGGCCGAGAGGGGTGAGCAGTTCTTC
TRBJ1-1	TRBV7-9	NA	many	CASSLQAANTEAFF	TGTGCCAGCAGCTTACAAGCGGCCAACACTGAAGCTTTCTTT
TRBJ2-1	TRBV7-8	NA	many	CASSPYPGDNEQFF	TGTGCCAGCAGCCCCTATCCCGGGGACAATGAGCAGTTCTTC
TRBJ2-1	TRBV4-3	TRBD2	NA	CASSQDRAGGDNEQFF	TGCGCCAGCAGCCAAGATCGTGCGGGAGGGGACAATGAGCAGTTCTTC
TRBJ1-1	TRBV10-3	TRBD1	many	CAISEGQGNTEAFF	TGTGCCATCAGTGAAGGACAGGGGAACACTGAAGCTTTCTTT
TRBJ2-2	TRBV3-1	NA	many	CASSPSSPGELFF	TGTGCCAGCAGCCCCTCTAGCCCCGGGGAGCTGTTTTTT
TRBJ2-1	TRBV24-1	NA	few	CAPSAPPGWHEQFF	TGTGCCCCCAGTGCCCCCCCGGGGTGGCATGAGCAGTTCTTC
TRBJ1-2	TRBV20-1	NA	many	CSAPHPIPYGYTF	TGCAGTGCTCCTCACCCAATCCCATATGGCTACACCTTC
TRBJ2-6	TRBV12-3/TRBV12-4	NA	many	CASSFSARSANVLTF	TGTGCCAGCAGTTTCTCGGCGCGTTCGGCCAACGTCCTGACTTTC
TRBJ1-6	TRBV27	NA	many	CATKIGGTYNSPLHF	TGTGCCACCAAGATTGGGGGAACCTATAATTCACCCCTCCACTTT
TRBJ1-5	TRBV12-3/TRBV12-4	NA	many	CASSLAQGQQPQHF	TGTGCCAGCAGTTTAGCGCAGGGCCAGCAGCCCCAGCATTTT
TRBJ2-3	TRBV20-1	TRBD2	many	CSARDSDKAGGRSQYF	TGCAGTGCTAGAGATTCGGATAAAGCGGGGGGGCGATCGCAGTATTTT
TRBJ2-6	TRBV25-1	NA	few	CASSDKNPPGANVLTF	TGTGCCAGCAGTGATAAAAACCCTCCTGGGGCCAACGTCCTGACTTTC
TRBJ2-1	TRBV5-4	TRBD2	many	CASRRTSGRYSYNEQFF	TGTGCCAGCAGGAGGACTAGCGGGAGATACTCCTACAATGAGCAGTTCTTC
TRBJ1-3	TRBV30	NA	NA	CAWSPHGVSSIYF	TGTGCCTGGAGTCCGCATGGGGTGAGCTCCATATATTTT
TRBJ1-5	TRBV7-2	TRBD1	NA	CASSLTRGNQPQHF	TGTGCCAGCAGCTTAACCAGGGGGAATCAGCCCCAGCATTTT
TRBJ1-1	TRBV29-1	NA	many	CSVIIPGQITEAFF	TGCAGCGTTATTATTCCGGGACAAATTACTGAAGCTTTCTTT
TRBJ1-2	TRBV6-5	NA	many	CASRTRIYGYTF	TGTGCCAGTCGGACGAGGATCTATGGCTACACCTTC
TRBJ2-5	TRBV28	NA	many	CASVSGWETQYF	TGTGCCAGCGTCTCGGGGTGGGAGACCCAGTACTTC
TRBJ1-1	TRBV28	NA	many	CASRTSGGAGEAFF	TGTGCCAGCAGAACCTCGGGAGGGGCTGGTGAAGCTTTCTTT
TRBJ2-7	TRBV6-2/TRBV6-3	NA	NA	CASSHRRVPYEQYF	TGTGCCAGCAGCCACCGACGGGTCCCCTACGAGCAGTACTTC
TRBJ2-3	TRBV7-9	NA	many	CASSSIGDTQYF	TGTGCCAGCAGCTCCATCGGGGATACGCAGTATTTT
TRBJ1-2	TRBV5-1	NA	many	CASSLEIRDSSYGYTF	TGCGCCAGCAGCCTTGAGATACGAGACAGCTCCTATGGCTACACCTTC
TRBJ2-5	TRBV4-3	TRBD2	many	CASSQERGTSGYQETQYF	TGCGCCAGCAGCCAAGAGAGGGGGACTAGCGGCTACCAAGAGACCCAGTACTTC
TRBJ2-2	TRBV7-9	NA	many	CASSPLARAGELFF	TGTGCCAGCAGCCCACTGGCGAGGGCCGGGGAGCTGTTTTTT
TRBJ2-6	TRBV10-3	NA	many	CAISGASDRTNPSGANVLTF	TGTGCCATCAGTGGGGCCTCTGACAGGACGAACCCCTCTGGGGCCAACGTCCTGACTTTC
TRBJ2-4	TRBV6-1	TRBD2	NA	CASSRKRELAKNIQYF	TGTGCCAGCAGTCGTAAGCGGGAACTAGCCAAAAACATTCAGTACTTC
TRBJ2-1	TRBV11-1	TRBD2	NA	CASTREDNEHGLAPNEQFF	TGTGCCAGCACCCGGGAGGACAATGAACATGGACTAGCCCCCAATGAGCAGTTCTTC
TRBJ2-7	TRBV20-1	TRBD1	many	CSAPLGGSSYEQYF	TGCAGTGCTCCTCTAGGGGGCTCCTCCTACGAGCAGTACTTC
TRBJ1-5	TRBV12-3/TRBV12-4	NA	many	CASGEGRLPQHF	TGTGCCAGCGGGGAAGGCCGACTCCCCCAGCATTTT
TRBJ2-3	TRBV20-1	TRBD2	many	CSARIIRGGRTDTQYF	TGCAGTGCTAGAATTATTCGGGGGGGCCGCACAGATACGCAGTATTTT
TRBJ1-1	TRBV12-5	NA	many	CASGSQASNTEAFF	TGTGCTAGTGGTTCCCAGGCTTCGAACACTGAAGCTTTCTTT
TRBJ2-3	TRBV4-3	TRBD2	few	CASSQDWSGGYTDTQYF	TGCGCCAGCAGCCAAGATTGGAGCGGGGGCTACACAGATACGCAGTATTTT
TRBJ1-4	TRBV5-1	NA	many	CASSWTQAKGEKLFF	TGCGCCAGCAGCTGGACACAGGCAAAAGGTGAAAAACTGTTTTTT
TRBJ1-2	TRBV7-2	NA	many	CASSFSTATYYGYTF	TGTGCCAGCAGCTTTTCGACAGCGACTTACTATGGCTACACCTTC
TRBJ1-1	TRBV7-8	TRBD1	few	CASSSGTPGQGAGMNTEAFF	TGTGCCAGCAGCTCAGGGACCCCGGGACAGGGGGCGGGTATGAACACTGAAGCTTTCTTT
TRBJ2-2	TRBV6-1	NA	many	CARTLLGTAGNANTGELFF	TGTGCCAGGACTCTTTTAGGGACTGCGGGAAACGCGAACACCGGGGAGCTGTTTTTT
TRBJ2-2	TRBV7-8	NA	many	CASSDSTDVGGELFF	TGTGCCAGCAGCGATTCTACCGATGTAGGCGGGGAGCTGTTTTTT
TRBJ1-5	TRBV20-1	NA	many	CSAKMGNQPQHF	TGCAGTGCTAAAATGGGCAATCAGCCCCAGCATTTT
TRBJ2-2	TRBV7-2	NA	many	CASSLLGIKTGELFF	TGTGCCAGCAGCCTTCTGGGTATTAAGACCGGGGAGCTGTTTTTT
TRBJ2-2	TRBV6-2/TRBV6-3	NA	many	CASSGQPGELFF	TGTGCCAGCAGTGGACAGCCCGGGGAGCTGTTTTTT
TRBJ1-2	TRBV29-1	TRBD1	many	CSVEGLVGTGGIYGYTF	TGCAGCGTTGAAGGTTTGGTGGGGACAGGGGGCATCTATGGCTACACCTTC
TRBJ1-1	TRBV11-2	NA	many	CASSFPGHQNTEAFF	TGTGCCAGCAGCTTTCCGGGACACCAGAACACTGAAGCTTTCTTT
TRBJ2-7	TRBV10-3	NA	many	CATSFPGLRGEQYF	TGTGCCACCTCCTTCCCCGGGCTCCGCGGGGAGCAGTACTTC
TRBJ1-2	TRBV6-5	TRBD1	many	CASSYTGTGGNYGYTF	TGTGCCAGCAGTTACACAGGGACAGGTGGCAACTATGGCTACACCTTC